This T cell receptor beta chain is from a study of blood T cell repertoires in COVID-19. Whole-study context: PBMCs, B-cell-depleted T cells, or T cells provided the cDNA or gDNA that made up the material.

Generated by immunoSEQ multiplex PCR, the TCRdb table keeps only in-frame clones and is missing some. The table lists about 180,000 clones, roughly nine tenths of them singletons. The CDR3 sequence is 18 residues long. The junction had 14 bases not matched to a gene; V was cut back by 8 bases and J by 4 bases. Germline assignment: CDR1 SNHLY and CDR2 FYNNEI. The sample was PBMCs or T cells enriched from blood (not recorded which). This chain uses TRBV2 with TRBJ2-5; the match to TRBD2 covers 15 bases. The receptor comes from a woman aged 40 to 50 with acute COVID-19. The CDR3 is CASGSPGLAGGRVETQYF. CDR3 coding DNA: TGTGCCAGCGGTTCCCCGGGACTAGCGGGGGGCCGGGTAGAGACCCAGTACTTC.